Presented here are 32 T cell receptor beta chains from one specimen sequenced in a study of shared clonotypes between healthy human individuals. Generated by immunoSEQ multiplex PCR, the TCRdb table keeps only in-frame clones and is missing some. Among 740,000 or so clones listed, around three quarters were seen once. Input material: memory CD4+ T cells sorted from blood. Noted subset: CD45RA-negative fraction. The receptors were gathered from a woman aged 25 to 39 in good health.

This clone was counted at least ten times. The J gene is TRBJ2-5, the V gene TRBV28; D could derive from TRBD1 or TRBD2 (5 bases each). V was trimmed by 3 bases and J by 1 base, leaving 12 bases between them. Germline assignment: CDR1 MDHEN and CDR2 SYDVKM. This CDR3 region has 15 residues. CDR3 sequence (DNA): TGTGCCAGCAGTTTCACCCAGGGACGCCAAGAGACCCAGTACTTC. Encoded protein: CASSFTQGRQETQYF.

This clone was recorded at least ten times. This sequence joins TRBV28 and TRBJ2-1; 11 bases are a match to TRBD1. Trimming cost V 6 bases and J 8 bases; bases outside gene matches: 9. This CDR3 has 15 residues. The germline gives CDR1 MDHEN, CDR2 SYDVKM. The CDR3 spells CASRSGQGAFDEQFF. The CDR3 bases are TGTGCCAGCAGATCCGGACAGGGGGCTTTCGATGAGCAGTTCTTC.

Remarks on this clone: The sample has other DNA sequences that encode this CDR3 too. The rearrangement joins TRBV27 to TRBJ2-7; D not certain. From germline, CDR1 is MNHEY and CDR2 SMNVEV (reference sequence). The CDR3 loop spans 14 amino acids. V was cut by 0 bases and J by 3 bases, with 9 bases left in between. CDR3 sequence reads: CASSLSGSSYEQYF. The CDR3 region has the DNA TGTGCCAGCAGTTTATCTGGTAGCAGCTACGAGCAGTACTTC.

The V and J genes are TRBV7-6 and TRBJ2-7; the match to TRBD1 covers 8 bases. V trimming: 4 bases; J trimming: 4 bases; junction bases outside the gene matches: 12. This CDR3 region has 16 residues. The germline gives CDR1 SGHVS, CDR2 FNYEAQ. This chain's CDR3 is CASSSRGDRGVYEQYF. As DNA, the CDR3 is TGTGCCAGCAGCTCTAGGGGCGACAGGGGAGTTTACGAGCAGTACTTC.

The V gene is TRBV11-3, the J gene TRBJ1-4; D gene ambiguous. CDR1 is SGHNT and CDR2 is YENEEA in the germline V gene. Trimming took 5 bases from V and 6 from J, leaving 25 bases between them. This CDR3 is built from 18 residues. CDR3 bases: TGTGCCAGCAGCCCACTTGGCGGGGAACGTATAAATCATGAAAAACTGTTTTTT. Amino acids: CASSPLGGERINHEKLFF.

CDR3 residues: CASAGKLAGAGELFF. The DNA of the CDR3 is TGTGCCAGCGCGGGAAAGCTAGCGGGAGCCGGGGAGCTGTTTTTT. The chain couples TRBV6-5 to TRBJ2-2; 10 nucleotides line up with TRBD2. Germline V gene data show CDR1 as MNHEY and CDR2 as SVGAGI. The CDR3 runs 15 residues. J was trimmed by 6 bases and V by 8 bases; bases with no gene match: 9.

In DNA, the CDR3 is TGTGCCAGCAGCTTAGCGCGACTAGCGGGAGGTTACGAGCAGTACTTC. Its protein is CASSLARLAGGYEQYF. This sequence joins TRBV7-9 and TRBJ2-7; 13 bases agree with TRBD2. This CDR3 is built from 16 residues. Germline loops: CDR1 SEHNR, CDR2 FQNEAQ (reference sequence). V was pared by 0 bases and J by 4 bases, with 3 bases of the junction left unmatched.

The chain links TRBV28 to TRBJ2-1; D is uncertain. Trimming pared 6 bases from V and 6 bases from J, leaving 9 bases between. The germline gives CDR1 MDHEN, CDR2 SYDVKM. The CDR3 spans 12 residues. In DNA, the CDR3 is TGTGCCAGCAGATTAGGGCTCAATGAGCAGTTCTTC. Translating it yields CASRLGLNEQFF.

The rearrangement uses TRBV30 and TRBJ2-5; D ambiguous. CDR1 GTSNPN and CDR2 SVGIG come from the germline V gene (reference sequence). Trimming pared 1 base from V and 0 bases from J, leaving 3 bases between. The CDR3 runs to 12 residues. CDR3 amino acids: CAWSADQETQYF. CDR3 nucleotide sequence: TGTGCCTGGAGTGCGGACCAAGAGACCCAGTACTTC.

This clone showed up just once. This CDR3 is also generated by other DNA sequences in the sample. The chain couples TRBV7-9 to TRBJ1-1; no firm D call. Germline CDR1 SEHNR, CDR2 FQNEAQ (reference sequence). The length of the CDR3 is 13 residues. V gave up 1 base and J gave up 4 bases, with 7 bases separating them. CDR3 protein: CASSLVSGTEAFF. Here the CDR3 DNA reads TGTGCCAGCAGCTTAGTGTCGGGCACTGAAGCTTTCTTT.

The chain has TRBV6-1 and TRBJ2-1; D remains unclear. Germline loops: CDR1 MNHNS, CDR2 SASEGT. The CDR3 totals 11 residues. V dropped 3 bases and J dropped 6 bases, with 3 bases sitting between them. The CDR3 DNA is TGTGCCAGCAGTGACCGCAATGAGCAGTTCTTC. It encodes CASSDRNEQFF.

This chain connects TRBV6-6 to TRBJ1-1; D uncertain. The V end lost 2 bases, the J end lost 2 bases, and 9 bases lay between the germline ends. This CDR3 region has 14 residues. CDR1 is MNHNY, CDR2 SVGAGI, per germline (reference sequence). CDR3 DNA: TGTGCCAGCAGTTACGGGCAGAGAAACACTGAAGCTTTCTTT. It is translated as CASSYGQRNTEAFF.

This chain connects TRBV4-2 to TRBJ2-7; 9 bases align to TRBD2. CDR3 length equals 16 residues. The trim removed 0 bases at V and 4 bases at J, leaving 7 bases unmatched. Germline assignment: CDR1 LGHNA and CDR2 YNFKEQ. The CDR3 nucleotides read TGTGCCAGCAGCCAAGATGTGGCTAGCGGGAAATACGAGCAGTACTTC. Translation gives CASSQDVASGKYEQYF.

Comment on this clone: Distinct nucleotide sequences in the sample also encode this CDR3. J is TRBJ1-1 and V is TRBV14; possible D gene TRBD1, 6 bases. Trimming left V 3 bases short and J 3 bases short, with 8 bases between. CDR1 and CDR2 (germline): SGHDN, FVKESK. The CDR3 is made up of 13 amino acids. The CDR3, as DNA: TGTGCCAGCAGCCAGCACAGGGACACTGAAGCTTTCTTT. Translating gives CASSQHRDTEAFF.

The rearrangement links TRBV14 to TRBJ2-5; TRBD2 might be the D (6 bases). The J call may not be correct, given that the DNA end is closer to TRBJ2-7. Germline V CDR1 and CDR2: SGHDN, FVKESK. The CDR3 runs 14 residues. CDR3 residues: CASSRAGRSDEQYF. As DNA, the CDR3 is TGTGCCAGCAGCCGGGCAGGGAGGTCCGACGAGCAGTACTTC.

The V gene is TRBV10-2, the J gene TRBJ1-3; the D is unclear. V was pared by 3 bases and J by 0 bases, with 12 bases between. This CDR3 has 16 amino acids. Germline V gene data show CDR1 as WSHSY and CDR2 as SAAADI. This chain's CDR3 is CASSDPPDTSGNTIYF. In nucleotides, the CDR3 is TGCGCCAGCAGTGACCCCCCAGACACCTCTGGAAACACCATATATTTT.

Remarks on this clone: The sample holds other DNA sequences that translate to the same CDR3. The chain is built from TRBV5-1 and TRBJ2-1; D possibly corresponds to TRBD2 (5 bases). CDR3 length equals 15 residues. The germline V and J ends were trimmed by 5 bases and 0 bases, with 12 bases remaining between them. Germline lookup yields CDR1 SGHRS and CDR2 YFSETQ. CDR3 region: CASSQDSSSYNEQFF. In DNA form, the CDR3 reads TGCGCCAGCAGTCAGGACTCAAGCTCCTACAATGAGCAGTTCTTC.

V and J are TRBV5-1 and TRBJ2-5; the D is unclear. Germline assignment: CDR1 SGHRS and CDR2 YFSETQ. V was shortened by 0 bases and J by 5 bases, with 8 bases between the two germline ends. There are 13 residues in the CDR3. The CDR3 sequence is CASSLGTWETQYF. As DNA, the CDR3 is TGCGCCAGCAGCTTGGGCACGTGGGAGACCCAGTACTTC.

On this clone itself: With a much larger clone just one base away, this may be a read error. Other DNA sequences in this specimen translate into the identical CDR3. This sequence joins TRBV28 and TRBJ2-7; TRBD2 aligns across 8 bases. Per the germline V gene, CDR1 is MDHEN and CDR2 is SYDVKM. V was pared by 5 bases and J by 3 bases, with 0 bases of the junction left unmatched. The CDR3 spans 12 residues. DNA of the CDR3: TGTGCCAGCAGTCGGGGGGGCTACGAGCAGTACTTC. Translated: CASSRGGYEQYF.

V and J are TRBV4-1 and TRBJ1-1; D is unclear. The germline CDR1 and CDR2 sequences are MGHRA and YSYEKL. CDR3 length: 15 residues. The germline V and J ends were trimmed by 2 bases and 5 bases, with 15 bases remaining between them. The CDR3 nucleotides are TGCGCCAGCAGCCAACCCCTGCGGGGAAGGACTGAAGCTTTCTTT. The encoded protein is CASSQPLRGRTEAFF.

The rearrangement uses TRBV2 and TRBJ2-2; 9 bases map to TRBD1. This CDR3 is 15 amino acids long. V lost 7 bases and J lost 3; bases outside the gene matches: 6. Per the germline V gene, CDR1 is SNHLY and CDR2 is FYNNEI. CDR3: CASNVGQGYTGELFF. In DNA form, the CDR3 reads TGTGCCAGCAATGTGGGACAGGGTTACACCGGGGAGCTGTTTTTT.

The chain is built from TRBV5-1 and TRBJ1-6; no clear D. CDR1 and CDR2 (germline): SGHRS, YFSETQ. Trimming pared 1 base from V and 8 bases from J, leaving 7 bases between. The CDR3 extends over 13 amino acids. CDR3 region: CASSLQRDSPLHF. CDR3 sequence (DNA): TGCGCCAGCAGCTTGCAGCGGGATTCACCCCTCCACTTT.

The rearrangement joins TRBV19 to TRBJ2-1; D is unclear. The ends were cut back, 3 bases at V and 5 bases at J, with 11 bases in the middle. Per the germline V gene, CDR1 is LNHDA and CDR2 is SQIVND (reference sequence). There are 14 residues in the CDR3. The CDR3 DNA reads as TGTGCCAGTAGTATTAACAGAGAGAACAATGAGCAGTTCTTC. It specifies CASSINRENNEQFF.

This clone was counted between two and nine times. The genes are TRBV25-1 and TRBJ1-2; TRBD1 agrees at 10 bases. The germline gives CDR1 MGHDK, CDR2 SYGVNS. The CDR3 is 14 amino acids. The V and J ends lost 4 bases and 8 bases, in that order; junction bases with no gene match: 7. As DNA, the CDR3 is TGTGCCAGCAGTGCCCCGGGACAGGGGCGCGGCTACACCTTC. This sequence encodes CASSAPGQGRGYTF.

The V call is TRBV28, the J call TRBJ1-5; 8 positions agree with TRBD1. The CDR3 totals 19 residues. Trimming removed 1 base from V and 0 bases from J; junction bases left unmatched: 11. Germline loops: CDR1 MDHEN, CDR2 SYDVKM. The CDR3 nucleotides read TGTGCCAGCAGTTTATTCCCGGGACAGGAGGGCTATAGCAATCAGCCCCAGCATTTT. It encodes CASSLFPGQEGYSNQPQHF.

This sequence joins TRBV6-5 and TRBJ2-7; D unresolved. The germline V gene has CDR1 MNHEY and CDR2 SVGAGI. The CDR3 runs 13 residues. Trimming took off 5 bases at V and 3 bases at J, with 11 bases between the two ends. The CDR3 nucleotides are TGTGCCAGCAGTGAAGTTGGGTACTACGAGCAGTACTTC. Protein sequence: CASSEVGYYEQYF.

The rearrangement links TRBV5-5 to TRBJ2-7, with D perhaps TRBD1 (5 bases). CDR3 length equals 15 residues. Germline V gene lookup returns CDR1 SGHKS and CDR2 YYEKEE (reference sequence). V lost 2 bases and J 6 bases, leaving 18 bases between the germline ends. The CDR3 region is CASSFVAWGVGEQYF. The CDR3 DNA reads TGTGCCAGCAGCTTCGTAGCCTGGGGCGTGGGCGAGCAGTACTTC.

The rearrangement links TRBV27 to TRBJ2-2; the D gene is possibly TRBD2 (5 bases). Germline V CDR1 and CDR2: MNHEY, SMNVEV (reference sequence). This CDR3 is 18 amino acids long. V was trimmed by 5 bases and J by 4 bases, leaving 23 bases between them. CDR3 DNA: TGTGCCAGCAGTAGAACAGCTAGGGCAGGAGGTTCCACCGGGGAGCTGTTTTTT. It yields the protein CASSRTARAGGSTGELFF.

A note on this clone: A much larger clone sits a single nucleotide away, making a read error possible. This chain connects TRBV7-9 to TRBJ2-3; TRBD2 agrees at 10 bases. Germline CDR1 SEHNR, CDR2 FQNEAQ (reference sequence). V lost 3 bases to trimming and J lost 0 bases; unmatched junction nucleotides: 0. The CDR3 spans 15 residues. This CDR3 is CASSLTSGSTDTQYF. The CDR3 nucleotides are TGTGCCAGCAGCTTGACTAGCGGGAGCACAGATACGCAGTATTTT. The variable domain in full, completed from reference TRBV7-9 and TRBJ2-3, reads DTGVSQNPRHKITKRGQNVTFRCDPISEHNRLYWYRQTLGQGPEFLTYFQNEAQLEKSRLLSDRFSAERPKGSFSTLEIQRTEQGDSAMYLCASSLTSGSTDTQYFGPGTRLTVL.

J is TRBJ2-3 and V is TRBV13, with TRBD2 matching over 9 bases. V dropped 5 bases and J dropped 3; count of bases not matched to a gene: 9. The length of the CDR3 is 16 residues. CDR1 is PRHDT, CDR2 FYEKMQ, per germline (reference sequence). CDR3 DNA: TGTGCCAGCAGCCCCCGAAGCGGGAGGAGGACAGATACGCAGTATTTT. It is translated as CASSPRSGRRTDTQYF.

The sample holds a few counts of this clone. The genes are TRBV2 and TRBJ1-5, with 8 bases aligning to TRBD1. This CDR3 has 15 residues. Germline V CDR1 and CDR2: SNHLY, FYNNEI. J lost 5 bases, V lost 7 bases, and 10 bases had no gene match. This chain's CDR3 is CASTPRTGRDQPQHF. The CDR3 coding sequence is TGTGCCAGCACCCCTCGGACAGGGCGAGATCAGCCCCAGCATTTT.

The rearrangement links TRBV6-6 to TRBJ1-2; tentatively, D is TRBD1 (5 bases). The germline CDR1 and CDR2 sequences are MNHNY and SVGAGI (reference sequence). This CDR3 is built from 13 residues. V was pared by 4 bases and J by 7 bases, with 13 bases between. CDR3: CASSSPGTRGYTF. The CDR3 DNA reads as TGTGCCAGCAGTTCTCCAGGGACTCGTGGCTACACCTTC.